This TCR beta chain derives from a study of blood T cell repertoires in COVID-19. Some clones are missing from TCRdb's copy, which holds only in-frame ones; the method was immunoSEQ multiplex PCR. The sample consists of 250,000 to 350,000 clones, about 84% of them appearing once. The length of the CDR3 is 14 residues. Per germline, CDR1 KGHSH and CDR2 LQKENI. Deletions cut 2 bases from V and 0 bases from J, with 6 bases between. The rearrangement joins TRBV18 to TRBJ2-3; D gene ambiguous. This sequence was found in a woman aged 45-60 years with acute or convalescent COVID-19. Specimen: peripheral blood. CDR3 coding DNA: TGTGCCAGCTCACCATTGGCTAGCACAGATACGCAGTATTTT. Translation gives CASSPLASTDTQYF.